This TCR beta chain was identified in a study of human T cells and chemical hapten exposure. The V end lost 7 bases, the J end lost 6 bases, and 13 bases lay between the germline ends. This CDR3 has 13 residues. The time point here: pre-sensitization, week 0. The treatment denotes: therapeutic diphenylcyclopropenone sensitization with weekly scalp DPC. The library attached unique molecular identifiers to individual cDNA molecules. TCRdb called the RACE reads again in MiXCR, with one record for every CDR3 protein. This sample has around 92,000 distinct CDR3 sequences; 11% occur once, and the top ten carry about 3%.

Sequencing used whole blood, obtained in connection with sensitization to the hapten diphenylcyclopropenone (DPC). This sequence joins TRBV12-3 or TRBV12-4 and TRBJ1-5; tentatively, D is TRBD1 (5 bases). The origin of this receptor is a woman in her sixties with alopecia areata. Some clones in this sample may be carry-over from other donors' samples. CDR3 DNA sequence: TGTGCCAGCACCGTGGGGGAGGGTCAGCCCCAGCATTTT. Protein sequence: CASTVGEGQPQHF.